This TCR beta chain was obtained from a study of metastatic and nonmetastatic thyroid tumors. Looking at the study overall: A comparison of repertoires was made across blood and tumor or nodule tissue from malignant and benign thyroid patients. Study findings and constraints: Patients with malignant thyroid tumors reportedly had significantly higher TCR beta diversity than those with benign nodules, in blood and tumor.

This clone was counted many times. The antigen is not known. Every patient underwent thyroid surgery untreated. Authors' analysis steps: The distant-metastasis classifier for papillary thyroid cancer was built from CDR3 differences across clinicopathological groups. TCRdb reanalyzed the PCR reads via MiXCR. The V and J calls come from TCRdb's annotation, not from the publication. Among about 40,000 clones listed, less than 20% were seen once. CDR1 is MGHRA and CDR2 is YSYEKL in the germline V gene. This CDR3 is 17 amino acids long. V gave up 3 bases and J gave up 4 bases, with 19 bases separating them. This receptor was obtained from a female donor with papillary thyroid cancer or a benign thyroid nodule (not recorded which). Some clones in this sample may be carry-over from other donors' samples. This chain uses TRBV4-1 with TRBJ2-1; D is possibly TRBD1 (6 bases). Sequenced sample: tumor tissue. The CDR3 reads CASSQAHHGTQYNEQFF. CDR3 sequence (DNA): TGCGCCAGCAGCCAGGCACACCACGGGACACAATACAATGAGCAGTTCTTC.